These T cell receptor beta chains were read from a single sample in a study of somatic mutations in cytotoxic T cells in rheumatoid arthritis. Clones were sequenced by immunoSEQ multiplex PCR, and TCRdb holds only the in-frame ones, with some missing. In the table there are 15,000 or so clones, 82% of which are singletons. The specimen was CD8+ T cells sorted from blood. Receptor source: a woman in her forties or fifties with rheumatoid arthritis. The CDR3 runs from the conserved cysteine through the conserved F or W. A D gene is named only where the DNA matches it firmly. Some rows mark clone size as missing; the rest say once, few, many or name a class of expanded clone.

>few|TRBV7-9|-|TRBJ2-7
CASSHGDKPYEQYF
TGTGCCAGCAGCCATGGGGACAAGCCCTACGAGCAGTACTTC
>-|TRBV7-9|-|TRBJ1-1
CASSLPRAPNEAFF
TGTGCCAGCAGCTTACCCCGGGCTCCCAATGAAGCTTTCTTT
>-|TRBV13|TRBD1|TRBJ2-2
CASSPDRGQNTGELFF
TGTGCCAGCAGCCCAGACAGGGGGCAAAACACCGGGGAGCTGTTTTTT
>-|TRBV21-1|-|TRBJ2-2
CASSKPRPLAGLNTGELFF
TGTGCCAGCAGCAAACCCCGACCCCTAGCGGGGCTAAACACCGGGGAGCTGTTTTTT
>-|TRBV9|-|TRBJ2-1
CASSPGGLAESSYNEQFF
TGTGCCAGCAGCCCAGGGGGGCTAGCGGAGAGCTCCTACAATGAGCAGTTCTTC
>-|TRBV7-2|-|TRBJ1-2
CASSSGLGVGYTF
TGTGCCAGCAGCTCTGGACTCGGCGTCGGCTACACCTTC
>-|TRBV6-1|TRBD1|TRBJ1-1
CASSRQGTEAFF
TGTGCCAGCAGCAGACAGGGCACTGAAGCTTTCTTT
>-|TRBV13|-|TRBJ2-3
CASRRGGKDTQYF
TGTGCCAGCAGGCGAGGGGGGAAAGATACGCAGTATTTT
>-|TRBV4-1|-|TRBJ1-5
CASSQEGRGDQPQHF
TGCGCCAGCAGCCAAGAAGGCCGAGGTGATCAGCCCCAGCATTTT
>once|TRBV6-6|-|TRBJ1-2
CAAGGTNYGYTF
TGTGCGGCGGGGGGAACTAACTATGGCTACACCTTC
>-|TRBV11-2|-|TRBJ2-1
CASSLGGSGTYNEQFF
TGTGCCAGCAGCTTAGGGGGTAGCGGAACCTACAATGAGCAGTTCTTC
>medium-sized|TRBV2|-|TRBJ2-1
CASSERLPRGEQFF
TGTGCCAGCAGTGAAAGGCTTCCCCGAGGCGAGCAGTTCTTC
>few|TRBV4-1|-|TRBJ1-3
CASSQGQTETGNTIYF
TGCGCCAGCAGCCAAGGCCAGACAGAAACTGGAAACACCATATATTTT
>-|TRBV2|-|TRBJ2-4
CASMEGVLAKNIQYF
TGTGCCAGCATGGAGGGCGTCCTAGCCAAAAACATTCAGTACTTC
>-|TRBV12-2|-|TRBJ2-5
CASRLKREDRSIQETQYF
TGTGCAAGTCGCTTAAAGCGTGAGGACCGTTCAATTCAAGAGACCCAGTACTTC
>-|TRBV7-2|TRBD2|TRBJ2-7
CASSLGISGSYEQYF
TGTGCCAGCAGCTTAGGGATCAGCGGGAGCTACGAGCAGTACTTC
>-|TRBV5-6|-|TRBJ1-1
CASSLGGNTEAFF
TGTGCCAGCAGCTTGGGTGGGAACACTGAAGCTTTCTTT
>-|TRBV28|-|TRBJ2-7
CASSHGRISYEQYF
TGTGCCAGCAGTCACGGCAGGATCTCCTACGAGCAGTACTTC
>-|TRBV6-5|-|TRBJ1-2
CASSRGYTF
TGTGCCAGCTCGAGGGGCTACACCTTC
>-|TRBV27|-|TRBJ2-1
CASSPGTTSYNEQFF
TGTGCCAGCAGCCCCGGGACAACCTCCTACAATGAGCAGTTCTTC
>-|TRBV12-5|TRBD2|TRBJ2-2
CASGFTGTTNTGELFF
TGTGCTAGTGGTTTCACCGGGACTACCAACACCGGGGAGCTGTTTTTT
>medium-sized|TRBV15|-|TRBJ1-5
CATSRDPSSNQPQHF
TGTGCCACCAGCAGAGATCCCAGCAGCAATCAGCCCCAGCATTTT
>-|TRBV11-2|-|TRBJ2-3
CASSADRQGWSDTQYF
TGTGCCAGCAGCGCAGACAGGCAGGGTTGGTCAGATACGCAGTATTTT